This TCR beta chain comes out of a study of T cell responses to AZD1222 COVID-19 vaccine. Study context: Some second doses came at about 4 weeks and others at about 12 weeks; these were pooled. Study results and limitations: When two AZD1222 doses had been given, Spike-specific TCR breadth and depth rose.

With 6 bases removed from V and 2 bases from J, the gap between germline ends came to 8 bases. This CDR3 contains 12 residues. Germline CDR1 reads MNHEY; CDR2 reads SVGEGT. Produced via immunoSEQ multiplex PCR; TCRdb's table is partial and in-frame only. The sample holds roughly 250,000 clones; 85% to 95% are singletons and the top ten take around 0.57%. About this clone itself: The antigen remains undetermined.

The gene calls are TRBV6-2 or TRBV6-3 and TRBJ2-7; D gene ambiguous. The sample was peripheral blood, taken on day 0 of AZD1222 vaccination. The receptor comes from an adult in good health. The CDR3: CASSPRTYEQYF. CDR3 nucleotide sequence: TGTGCCAGCAGCCCCAGGACCTACGAGCAGTACTTC.